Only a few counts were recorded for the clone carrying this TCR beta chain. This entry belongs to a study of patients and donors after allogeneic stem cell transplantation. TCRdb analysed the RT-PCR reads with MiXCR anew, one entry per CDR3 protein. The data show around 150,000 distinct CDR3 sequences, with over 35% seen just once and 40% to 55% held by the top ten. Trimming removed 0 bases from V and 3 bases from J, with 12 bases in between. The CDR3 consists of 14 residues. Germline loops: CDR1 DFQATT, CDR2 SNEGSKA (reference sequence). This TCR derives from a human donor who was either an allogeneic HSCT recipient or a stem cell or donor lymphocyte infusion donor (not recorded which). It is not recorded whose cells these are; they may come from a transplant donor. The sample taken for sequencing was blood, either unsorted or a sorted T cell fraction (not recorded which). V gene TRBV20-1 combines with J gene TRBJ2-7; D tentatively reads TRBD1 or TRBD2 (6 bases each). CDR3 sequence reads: CSARDVGGRYEQYF. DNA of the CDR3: TGCAGTGCTAGAGATGTGGGGGGCCGCTACGAGCAGTACTTC.